This TCR beta chain was found in a study of beta chain features in type 1 diabetes. Between the trimmed V and J ends, which lost 3 bases and 5 bases, there was a span of 16 bases. Germline CDR1 SGHTA, CDR2 FQGNSA. This CDR3 contains 15 residues. Reverse transcribing all isolated RNA meant expressed TCRB transcripts were sequenced. Generated by immunoSEQ multiplex PCR, the TCRdb table keeps only in-frame clones and is missing some. The sample holds under 300,000 clones; around 9.9% are singletons and the top ten take around 0.015%. With respect to this clone: Its matching antigen is unknown.

Points from the study as a whole: Comparison showed that naive, central memory and Treg TCRB repertoires appeared more similar among patients than among healthy donors. Shorter TCRB CDR3s, moderately but significantly so, were found in Type 1 diabetes patients in all four CD4+ subsets.

The V and J genes are TRBV7-2 and TRBJ2-5; a weak D match, TRBD2 (5 bases). The TCR originated in a man aged 25-45 years with type 1 diabetes. Source material: naive CD4+ T cells from blood. The CDR3 reads CASSLDGRGQETQYF. In DNA form, the CDR3 reads TGTGCCAGCAGCTTGGACGGACGAGGGCAGGAGACCCAGTACTTC.